This TCR beta chain was identified during a study of regulatory T cells in long-lasting Graves disease listed by TCRdb under 2021. About the investigation overall: Newly diagnosed Graves' disease patients had taken antithyroid drugs for less than 3 months. Patients with persistent Graves' disease were compared with patients with newly diagnosed Graves' disease using TCR sequencing and RNA sequencing of peripheral blood. The study was conducted in China and was registered as a clinical trial. A total of approximately 35 samples were covered by TCR sequencing, comprising some 13 persistent and around 20 newly diagnosed Graves' disease patients. General study outcomes and caveats: Persistent patients shared more public clonotypes among themselves (around 3,000) than newly diagnosed patients did (over 950). Peripheral blood alone was examined, since thyroid tissue, which constituted the primary lesion, could not be accessed. The authors noted that the small sample size was a limitation that may lower accuracy. Compared with newly diagnosed patients, persistent Graves' disease patients had lower TCR Shannon entropy and fewer highly expanded clones, which suggests clonal expansion. Sequencing and analysis were limited to the TCR beta chain. TRBV28, TRBJ1-2 and TRBJ2-5 were preferentially used in persistent disease, while TRBV20-1 and TRBJ2-1 were favored in newly diagnosed disease.

This clonotype was observed many times. The antigen it recognizes is unknown. No per-base quality is available; no much larger clone lies one base away. The CDR3 holds 21 amino acids from the cysteine to the phenylalanine. Just the 63-base CDR3 DNA is kept, in frame starting at base 1. CDR1 and CDR2 were assigned from the germline V gene as MNHEY and SVGAGI. V is clipped by 0 bases and J by 2 bases, and the sequence between their germline boundaries is 25 bases long. Libraries were prepared through multiplex PCR. Sequencing was carried out with an Illumina HiSeq 4000. To build TCR beta libraries, CDR3 regions were amplified by Arm-PCR using iRepertoire HTBI primers. Before sequencing, the PCR products went through gel purification. Per the source publication's procedure: A total of 62 TRBV and 14 TRBJ segments were identified across samples and were used for gene usage analysis of CDR3 amino acid clonotypes. COPE and FqMerger were used to merge the filtered high-quality paired reads into contigs. Contigs were aligned with BLAST to IMGT TRBV, TRBD and TRBJ reference genes, and CDR3 was defined per IMGT. Clonotypes above 0.1% frequency were classified as highly expanded clones. Shannon entropy was used to measure repertoire diversity, and the Gini coefficient was used to measure V-J evenness. Public clonotypes were defined as clonotypes shared by more than one individual. TCRdb reworked the public reads: Q25 trimming with fastp, MiXCR clone assembly, productive beta chains retained. Under each unique CDR3 protein, matching rows form one entry showing the most common genes and DNA. The V and J calls come from TCRdb's annotation, not from the publication. This sample holds about 540,000 distinct CDR3 sequences; roughly 12% were observed only once. The ten biggest clones cover more than 8.5% of the sample.

The time point label here, explained by the study, means: newly diagnosed GD, antithyroid drugs for less than 3 months. For both TCR sequencing and RNA sequencing, RNA was extracted from PBMCs in TRIzol. The diagnosis of Graves' disease was made according to American Thyroid Association guidelines. Recruitment of patients was carried out at an endocrinology department in Xi'an, China. From each patient, approximately 9 milliliters of peripheral blood was collected into an EDTA anticoagulant tube. PBMCs were isolated by Ficoll Paque Plus density gradient separation without further T cell sorting. RNA quality was checked with an Agilent 2100 Bioanalyzer and agarose gel, and concentration with a NanoDrop 2000. The same sample was also used in a study of T cells in Graves' hyperthyroidism and ophthalmopathy. The second study also describes: Graves' hyperthyroidism was defined as stable when no progression to ophthalmopathy occurred over 18 months of follow-up. Hyperthyroidism patients were newly diagnosed, with disease duration under 2 months, and aged 18 to 65 years. Patients with uncontrolled infections, other autoimmune diseases, pregnancy or lactation were excluded. Diagnoses were based on clinical symptoms, serum thyroxine and TRAb, thyroid ultrasound and orbital computed tomography. A first-round RT-PCR of the TCR CDR3 used the HTBI primer set with the Qiagen OneStep RT-PCR kit. Blood samples also contained most of the expanded thyroid clonotypes (frequency above 0.001), which suggests that blood repertoires may reflect thyroid immune responses. A 13 V-J signature model separated ophthalmopathy from stable hyperthyroidism, with around 91% sensitivity and 81.08% specificity in cross-validation and 80%/75% in testing. In validation, the model predicted progression to ophthalmopathy with approximately 71% sensitivity and over 72% specificity, a median of around six months before onset. A discovery cohort of approximately 100 patients, approximately 45 with Graves' ophthalmopathy and fewer than 65 with stable Graves' hyperthyroidism, was used to find distinguishing TCR V-J signatures. Prospective prediction of ophthalmopathy was tested in an independent validation cohort consisting of 18 to 20 hyperthyroidism patients and around 17 patients who later progressed to ophthalmopathy. The 100 discovery patients were divided at random into training and test sets in a 7:3 ratio. In six Graves' hyperthyroidism patients, the study also compared T-cell repertoires from thyroid tissue with T-cell repertoires from blood. Once sampling was done, hyperthyroidism patients were given methimazole at a starting dose of 30 mg daily, whereas ophthalmopathy patients were given high-dose intravenous methylprednisolone. A second multiplex PCR round built the libraries, followed by size selection and purification. Sequencing of the libraries was done on an Illumina HiSeq2000 using paired-end 100 bp reads. SOAPnuke was used to process the raw data, removing reads that contained adapters or uncalled bases, had a mean Phred below 15, or lacked an exact match to the constant primer or identifier. COPE v1.2.5 was used to merge high-quality paired reads, and clonotypes were defined as unique nucleotide sequences. MiTCR v1.1 was used to align clonotypes to the IMGT TRBV, TRBD and TRBJ reference segments. The analysis was restricted to V-J combinations with a frequency above 0.0001, which together covered 99% to 99.2% of the repertoires. The TCS score was defined as the ratio of F50 (clonal expansion) to E x V (chaos), calculated using BLOSUM62-based TCRdist between CDR3 peptides within each V-J. Welch's t-statistics and random forest reduced approximately 520 V-J features to roughly 13, which were used in a naive Bayes classifier (R e1071). No statistical method was used to set the sample size in advance, and investigators knew the group allocation. According to the paper, TCR Vbeta CDR3 sequencing was carried out on 120 to 150 peripheral blood samples, which came from about 45 ophthalmopathy, 70 to 80 hyperthyroidism and approximately 17 progressor patients.

The sequencing used peripheral blood mononuclear cells (PBMCs), collected at new diagnosis, from a patient treated with antithyroid drugs. The receptor's source is a man in his thirties or forties with Graves disease. Donor details come from another sample of the same person, matched by shared clones. The receptor chain draws on TRBV6-5 and TRBJ2-2; the D gene is possibly TRBD2, with 5 bases matching. The nucleotides read TGTGCCAGCAGTTACTCGTCGGGTGCGGACTTAAGTGGGGTAAACACCGGGGAGCTGTTTTTT. Its protein is CASSYSSGADLSGVNTGELFF.